These 26 T cell receptor beta chains came from one sample sequenced in a study of CD8+ T cells in alopecia areata. RNA, once extracted, was reverse transcribed into cDNA for use as the sequencing template. Libraries were prepared by immunoSEQ multiplex PCR; TCRdb keeps only in-frame clonotypes and omits some of them. The profile shows approximately 200,000 clones, 45% to 65% of them singletons. Treatment meaning: oral pan-JAK inhibitor, 5-10 mg twice daily. This sample comprised CD4+ T cells sorted from blood, obtained at week 4, from a patient treated with tofacitinib. These receptor sequences come from a human donor with alopecia areata.

The V call is TRBV29-1, the J call TRBJ2-1, with D uncertain. With 4 bases removed from V and 3 bases from J, the gap between germline ends came to 13 bases. Germline V CDR1 and CDR2: SQVTM, ANQGSEA. CDR3 size: 14 residues. Written as DNA, the CDR3 is TGCAGCGTTGGGGTTTCCGGCCACTACAATGAGCAGTTCTTC. Residues: CSVGVSGHYNEQFF.

CDR3 DNA: TGTGCCTGGAGTGGGGCCAGATCCTACAATGAGCAGTTCTTC. It codes for CAWSGARSYNEQFF. The chain has TRBV30 and TRBJ2-1; unclear D gene. CDR3 length equals 14 residues. Trimming took 1 base from V and 1 from J, leaving 8 bases between them. Germline CDR1 is GTSNPN and CDR2 is SVGIG (reference sequence).

The chain recombines TRBV30 with TRBJ1-1; no firm D call. Germline V gene data show CDR1 as GTSNPN and CDR2 as SVGIG (reference sequence). V shed 3 bases and J shed 2 bases, with 4 bases lying between them. The CDR3 is made up of 11 amino acids. CDR3 sequence: CAWRINTEAFF. The CDR3 DNA sequence: TGTGCCTGGAGAATCAACACTGAAGCTTTCTTT.

This clone has just a few counts. The chain couples TRBV29-1 to TRBJ2-1; D might be TRBD2 (5 bases). Germline V CDR1 and CDR2: SQVTM, ANQGSEA. The CDR3 is 12 residues long. CDR3 sequence: CRVGRTGDEQFF. CDR3 in DNA: TGCAGAGTAGGGCGGACTGGGGATGAGCAGTTCTTC.

The table lists this clone with a count of one. The same CDR3 also results from other DNA sequences found in this sample. The chain combines TRBV7-2 with TRBJ2-2; no clear D gene. CDR1 SGHTA and CDR2 FQGNSA come from the germline V gene. This CDR3 is 12 amino acids long. V was trimmed by 5 bases and J by 2 bases, leaving 3 bases between them. This chain's CDR3 is CASSPNTGELFF. CDR3 coding DNA: TGTGCCAGCAGCCCCAACACCGGGGAGCTGTTTTTT.

This clone showed up just a few times. The same CDR3 also results from other DNA sequences found in this sample. The chain combines TRBV29-1 with TRBJ2-3; tentatively, D is TRBD2 (5 bases). The CDR3 contains 11 residues. Germline V gene sequence: CDR1 SQVTM, CDR2 ANQGSEA. V lost 7 bases and J 5 bases, leaving 10 bases between the germline ends. DNA for the CDR3: TGCAGCGCCAACCGGGGAGATACGCAGTATTTT. Translated: CSANRGDTQYF.

The chain recombines TRBV29-1 with TRBJ2-6; 8 bases line up with TRBD1. The V and J ends lost 2 bases and 1 base, in that order; junction bases with no gene match: 10. Germline CDR1 SQVTM, CDR2 ANQGSEA. This CDR3 comprises 18 residues. CDR3 amino acids: CSVETPTGGWSGANVLTF. DNA of the CDR3: TGCAGCGTTGAAACCCCAACAGGGGGTTGGTCTGGGGCCAACGTCCTGACTTTC.

The chain couples TRBV19 to TRBJ2-3, with D uncertain. V lost 6 bases, J lost 6 bases, and 7 bases lay in between. Germline V gene sequence: CDR1 LNHDA, CDR2 SQIVND (reference sequence). The CDR3 runs 11 residues. The CDR3 DNA follows: TGTGCCAGTAGAGTGGCCGATACGCAGTATTTT. Translation: CASRVADTQYF.

The chain is built from TRBV7-2 and TRBJ2-5; 8 bases align to TRBD1. The CDR3 runs to 14 residues. The trim removed 5 bases at V and 5 bases at J, leaving 7 bases unmatched. Per the germline V gene, CDR1 is SGHTA and CDR2 is FQGNSA. This chain's CDR3 is CASSKLTGAETQYF. The CDR3 nucleotides are TGTGCCAGCAGCAAACTGACAGGGGCCGAGACCCAGTACTTC.

This clone has just a few counts. V is TRBV19 and J is TRBJ1-1; 8 positions match TRBD1. Germline assignment: CDR1 LNHDA and CDR2 SQIVND (reference sequence). Trimming at V came to 4 bases and at J to 0 bases, leaving 4 bases not matched to a gene. This CDR3 spans 15 amino acids. The CDR3, as DNA: TGTGCCAGTAGTACCAGGGACAGGCTGAACACTGAAGCTTTCTTT. Residues: CASSTRDRLNTEAFF.

CDR3 amino acids: CSCTWGQGGEQYF. The CDR3 coding sequence is TGCAGTTGTACCTGGGGACAGGGAGGAGAGCAGTACTTC. V usage is TRBV29-1 and J usage is TRBJ2-7; 9 positions match TRBD1. This CDR3 has 13 amino acids. Germline assignment: CDR1 SQVTM and CDR2 ANQGSEA.

The chain has TRBV30 and TRBJ2-5; 7 bases are shared with TRBD1. Germline V gene data show CDR1 as GTSNPN and CDR2 as SVGIG (reference sequence). V shed 3 bases, J shed 10 bases, and the junction held 5 bases outside the gene matches. CDR3 size: 11 residues. CDR3 loop: CAWSGTVNQYF. The DNA of the CDR3 is TGTGCCTGGAGCGGGACAGTCAACCAGTACTTC.

The V and J genes are TRBV5-1 and TRBJ2-2; TRBD2 matches 11 bases. Germline V gene lookup returns CDR1 SGHRS and CDR2 YFSETQ. J lost 5 bases, V lost 1 base, and 7 bases had no gene match. This CDR3 spans 17 amino acids. The chain's CDR3 is CASSLWPSGRTTGELFF. CDR3 nucleotides: TGCGCCAGCAGCTTGTGGCCTAGCGGGAGGACGACCGGGGAGCTGTTTTTT.

The chain recombines TRBV9 with TRBJ1-4, with TRBD1 as a possible D gene (5 bases). The CDR3 loop spans 15 amino acids. Trimming took 4 bases from V and 2 from J, leaving 12 bases between them. CDR1 is SGDLS, CDR2 YYNGEE, per germline. DNA for the CDR3: TGTGCCAGCAGCTCGGGGCCGGGGACTAATGAAAAACTGTTTTTT. Translation: CASSSGPGTNEKLFF.

The V call is TRBV5-4, the J call TRBJ2-3, with 9 bases identical to TRBD1. This CDR3 is 13 amino acids long. The germline CDR1 and CDR2 sequences are SGHNT and YYREEE (reference sequence). Losses at the gene ends were 9 bases for V and 6 bases for J; bases not matched to a gene: 8. CDR3 DNA sequence: TGTGCCACCACGGGACAGGGAAGGGATACGCAGTATTTT. It specifies CATTGQGRDTQYF.

The chain recombines TRBV6-6 with TRBJ2-7, with 8 bases lining up with TRBD1. This CDR3 is 14 amino acids long. Germline V gene data show CDR1 as MNHNY and CDR2 as SVGAGI (reference sequence). V lost 6 bases, J lost 4 bases, and 8 bases stayed unmatched. CDR3 loop: CASSLDRGRYEQYF. In nucleotides, the CDR3 is TGTGCCAGCAGCCTTGACAGGGGACGTTACGAGCAGTACTTC.

The chain is built from TRBV7-2 and TRBJ2-1; the match to TRBD2 covers 10 bases. The germline gives CDR1 SGHTA, CDR2 FQGNSA. Trimming at V came to 2 bases and at J to 7 bases, leaving 5 bases not matched to a gene. The length of the CDR3 is 15 residues. CDR3 in amino acids: CASSLLLAGQNEQFF. CDR3 DNA: TGTGCCAGCAGCTTACTACTAGCGGGGCAGAATGAGCAGTTCTTC.

The chain uses TRBV30 and TRBJ2-2; D remains ambiguous. Germline assignment: CDR1 GTSNPN and CDR2 SVGIG (reference sequence). This CDR3 is built from 13 residues. Trimming left V 4 bases short and J 7 bases short, with 13 bases between. The CDR3 DNA reads as TGTGCCTGGACCACGACTGGAATCGGGGAGCTGTTTTTT. Translation: CAWTTTGIGELFF.

The chain combines TRBV30 with TRBJ2-7; 8 bases align to TRBD1. The V and J ends lost 6 bases and 2 bases, in that order; junction bases with no gene match: 6. Germline-derived CDR1 and CDR2 are GTSNPN and SVGIG (reference sequence). This CDR3 spans 13 amino acids. The CDR3 DNA is TGTGCCTGTGAGACAGGGGATACCTACGAGCAGTACTTC. It is translated as CACETGDTYEQYF.

The CDR3 DNA follows: TGTGCCACCGCCCCGGGGCCTCACTATGGCTACACCTTC. Protein product: CATAPGPHYGYTF. V gene TRBV19 combines with J gene TRBJ1-2; D is possibly TRBD1 (5 bases). V dropped 10 bases and J dropped 3 bases, with 15 bases sitting between them. The germline V gene encodes CDR1 LNHDA and CDR2 SQIVND (reference sequence). This CDR3 spans 13 amino acids.

This chain joins TRBV9 and TRBJ1-1; a weak D match, TRBD1 (5 bases). V was pared by 2 bases and J by 1 base, with 12 bases between. The CDR3 consists of 15 residues. Germline loops: CDR1 SGDLS, CDR2 YYNGEE. CDR3 loop: CASSVQGGSNTEAFF. CDR3 bases: TGTGCCAGCAGCGTGCAGGGAGGATCGAACACTGAAGCTTTCTTT. The whole variable domain, remainder taken from reference TRBV9 and TRBJ1-1, is DSGVTQTPKHLITATGQRVTLRCSPRSGDLSVYWYQQSLDQGLQFLIQYYNGEERAKGNILERFSAQQFPDLHSELNLSSLELGDSALYFCASSVQGGSNTEAFFGQGTRLTVV.

The chain has TRBV29-1 and TRBJ1-1; 7 nucleotides match TRBD1. CDR3 length: 12 residues. Trimming at V came to 8 bases and at J to 3 bases, leaving 6 bases not matched to a gene. Germline loops: CDR1 SQVTM, CDR2 ANQGSEA. This chain's CDR3 is CSFRDSYTEAFF. For the CDR3, the DNA is TGCAGCTTCCGGGACAGTTACACTGAAGCTTTCTTT. Full variable domain (remainder filled in from reference TRBV29-1 and TRBJ1-1): SAVISQKPSRDICQRGTSLTIQCQVDSQVTMMFWYRQQPGQSLTLIATANQGSEATYESGFVIDKFPISRPNLTFSTLTVSNMSPEDSSIYLCSFRDSYTEAFFGQGTRLTVV.

A few counts support this clone. The chain links TRBV11-2 to TRBJ1-1, with D maybe TRBD1 (6 bases). Trimming took 6 bases from V and 6 from J, leaving 11 bases between them. Germline CDR1 reads SGHAT; CDR2 reads FQNNGV. The CDR3 has 12 residues. CDR3 region: CASSLDSPEAFF. CDR3 coding DNA: TGTGCCAGCAGTTTGGACAGTCCTGAAGCTTTCTTT.

The count of this clone is one. The V and J genes are TRBV30 and TRBJ2-7, with D tentatively TRBD2 (6 bases). The CDR3 contains 12 residues. V gave up 2 bases and J gave up 3 bases, with 8 bases separating them. The germline CDR1 and CDR2 sequences are GTSNPN and SVGIG (reference sequence). CDR3 residues: CAWSTDYYEQYF. CDR3 DNA: TGTGCCTGGAGTACGGACTACTACGAGCAGTACTTC.

The J gene is TRBJ2-3, the V gene TRBV7-3; no definite D call. Trimming pared 2 bases from V and 0 bases from J, leaving 6 bases between. CDR1 is SGHTA, CDR2 FQGTGA, per germline. The CDR3 extends over 14 amino acids. The CDR3 sequence: CASSLGASTDTQYF. The CDR3, as DNA: TGTGCCAGCAGCTTAGGAGCTAGCACAGATACGCAGTATTTT.

The V gene is TRBV2, the J gene TRBJ2-5, with 10 bases identical to TRBD2. Germline CDR1 SNHLY, CDR2 FYNNEI. V lost 7 bases and J lost 0; bases outside the gene matches: 2. This CDR3 has 14 amino acids. The CDR3: CASKREGHQETQYF. The DNA of the CDR3 is TGTGCCAGCAAGCGGGAGGGACACCAAGAGACCCAGTACTTC. The variable domain in full, completed from reference TRBV2 and TRBJ2-5, reads EPEVTQTPSHQVTQMGQEVILRCVPISNHLYFYWYRQILGQKVEFLVSFYNNEISEKSEIFDDQFSVERPDGSNFTLKIRSTKLEDSAMYFCASKREGHQETQYFGPGTRLLVL.